This T cell receptor beta chain originates from a study of chemoradiotherapy in HPV16-positive cancers. Study observations and caveats: Functional assays defining HPV-specific T cells used only a couple of HPV16-positive patients. Non-HPV-specific T cells did not expand in tumors during treatment, whereas candidate HPV-specific clones and E7-related motifs did. In HPV16-positive patients, HPV-responsive T-cell expansion tracked better recurrence-free survival.

The table came from immunoSEQ multiplex PCR; TCRdb's copy has only in-frame clones and leaves some out. Of roughly 1,800 clones listed, over 60% are singletons. The CDR3 loop spans 16 amino acids. V gave up 7 bases and J gave up 2 bases, with 21 bases separating them. Germline lookup yields CDR1 SGHTA and CDR2 FQGNSA. About this clone: Its antigen is currently unknown.

This sequence was found in a human donor with HPV-associated anogenital cancer. The gene calls are TRBV7-2 and TRBJ2-7; maybe TRBD1 (7 bases). Sequenced material: tumor tissue, taken from a patient who underwent chemoradiotherapy. CDR3 sequence (DNA): TGTGCCAGCACCTCCCAGGGGGGTCAGGGGACCTACGAGCAGTACTTC. As protein: CASTSQGGQGTYEQYF.